Listed here is a single T cell receptor (beta chain). This specimen comes from a study of PD-L1 blockade in urothelial cancer. Using immunoSEQ multiplex PCR, the repertoire was profiled, and TCRdb retains in-frame clones only, with some absent. This sample carries approximately 91,000 clones, roughly 80% of them seen once, and the ten largest clones take under 9.5%. The time point here: peripheral blood 6 weeks after treatment start. Germline V gene sequence: CDR1 SGHRS, CDR2 YFSETQ. This CDR3 has 14 amino acids. V was shortened by 0 bases and J by 1 base, with 7 bases between the two germline ends. Source: PBMCs, taken around atezolizumab (anti-PD-L1) treatment. The sequence was collected from a man between 70 and 80 years old with urothelial cancer. This chain links TRBV5-1 with TRBJ1-2; D possibly corresponds to TRBD1 (5 bases). In DNA form, the CDR3 reads TGCGCCAGCAGCTTGGACAGGAATAACTATGGCTACACCTTC. It is translated as CASSLDRNNYGYTF.